This T cell receptor (beta chain) appears in the sequencing data of a study of tumor-infiltrating lymphocytes in localized non-small cell lung cancer. Overall study context: Patients included smokers and never-smokers with various histologies, some sampled after neoadjuvant chemotherapy. Tumor tissue and non-adjacent uninvolved lung came from each patient. General observations from the study: Different pieces of the same tissue went to different assays, confounding technical variation with intratumor heterogeneity.

Comments on this clone: Its matching antigen is unknown.

The protocol was immunoSEQ multiplex PCR, while the TCRdb copy is restricted to in-frame clones and leaves out a portion. Here the sample spans about 24,000 clones, 50% to 80% being singletons. CDR1 and CDR2 from the germline V gene are MDHEN and SYDVKM. V shed 10 bases, J shed 7 bases, and the junction held 14 bases outside the gene matches. CDR3 length: 15 amino acids. The source of this sequence is a human donor with non-small cell lung cancer. The chain links TRBV28 to TRBJ2-1; 9 bases match TRBD1. Sequencing was done on a sample of lung tumor tissue. Written as DNA, the CDR3 is TGTGCCATCATAACACGGGGACAGGGACTGAATGAGCAGTTCTTC. The encoded protein is CAIITRGQGLNEQFF.